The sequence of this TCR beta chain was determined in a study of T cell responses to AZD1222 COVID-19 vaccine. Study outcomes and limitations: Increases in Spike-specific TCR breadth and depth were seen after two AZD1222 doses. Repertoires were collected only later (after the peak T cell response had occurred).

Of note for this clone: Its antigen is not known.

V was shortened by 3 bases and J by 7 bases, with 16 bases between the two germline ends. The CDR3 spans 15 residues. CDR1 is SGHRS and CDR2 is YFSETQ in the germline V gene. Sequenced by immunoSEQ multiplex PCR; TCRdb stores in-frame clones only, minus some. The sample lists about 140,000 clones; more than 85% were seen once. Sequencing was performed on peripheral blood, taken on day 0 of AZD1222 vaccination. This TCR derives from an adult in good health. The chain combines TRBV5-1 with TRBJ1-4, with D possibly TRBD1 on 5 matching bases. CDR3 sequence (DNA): TGCGCCAGCAGCTCCGACCCCAGGGCCCGTGAAAAACTGTTTTTT. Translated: CASSSDPRAREKLFF.